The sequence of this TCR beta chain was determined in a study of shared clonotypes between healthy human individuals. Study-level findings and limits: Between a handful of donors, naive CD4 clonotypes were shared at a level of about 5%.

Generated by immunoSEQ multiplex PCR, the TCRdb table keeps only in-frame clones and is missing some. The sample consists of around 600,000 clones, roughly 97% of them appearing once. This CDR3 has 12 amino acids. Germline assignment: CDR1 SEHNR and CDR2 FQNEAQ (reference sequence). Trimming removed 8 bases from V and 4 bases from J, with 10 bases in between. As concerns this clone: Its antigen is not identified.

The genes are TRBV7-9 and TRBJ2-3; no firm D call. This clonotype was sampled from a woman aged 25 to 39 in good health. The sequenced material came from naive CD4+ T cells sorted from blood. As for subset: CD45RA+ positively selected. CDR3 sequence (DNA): TGTGCCAGCGTTTATGGCCCAGATACGCAGTATTTT. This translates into CASVYGPDTQYF. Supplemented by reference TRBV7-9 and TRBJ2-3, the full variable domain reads DTGVSQNPRHKITKRGQNVTFRCDPISEHNRLYWYRQTLGQGPEFLTYFQNEAQLEKSRLLSDRFSAERPKGSFSTLEIQRTEQGDSAMYLCASVYGPDTQYFGPGTRLTVL.